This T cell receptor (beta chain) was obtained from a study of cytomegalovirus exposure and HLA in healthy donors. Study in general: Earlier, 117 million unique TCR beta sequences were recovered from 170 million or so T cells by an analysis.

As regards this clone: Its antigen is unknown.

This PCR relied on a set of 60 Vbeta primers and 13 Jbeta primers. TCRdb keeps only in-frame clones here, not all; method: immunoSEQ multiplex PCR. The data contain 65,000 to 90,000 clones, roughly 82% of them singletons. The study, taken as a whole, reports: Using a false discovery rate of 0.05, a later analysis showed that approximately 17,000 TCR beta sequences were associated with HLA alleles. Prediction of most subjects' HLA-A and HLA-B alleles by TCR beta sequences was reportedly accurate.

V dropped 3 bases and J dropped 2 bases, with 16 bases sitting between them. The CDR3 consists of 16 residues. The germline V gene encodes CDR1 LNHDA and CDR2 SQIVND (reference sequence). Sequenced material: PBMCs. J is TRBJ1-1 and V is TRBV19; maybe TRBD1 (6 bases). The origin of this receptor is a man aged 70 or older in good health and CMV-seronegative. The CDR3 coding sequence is TGTGCCAGTAGTATTGATTCGACAGGCTTAAACACTGAAGCTTTCTTT. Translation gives CASSIDSTGLNTEAFF. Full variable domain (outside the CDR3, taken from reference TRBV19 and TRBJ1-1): DGGITQSPKYLFRKEGQNVTLSCEQNLNHDAMYWYRQDPGQGLRLIYYSQIVNDFQKGDIAEGYSVSREKKESFPLTVTSAQKNPTAFYLCASSIDSTGLNTEAFFGQGTRLTVV.